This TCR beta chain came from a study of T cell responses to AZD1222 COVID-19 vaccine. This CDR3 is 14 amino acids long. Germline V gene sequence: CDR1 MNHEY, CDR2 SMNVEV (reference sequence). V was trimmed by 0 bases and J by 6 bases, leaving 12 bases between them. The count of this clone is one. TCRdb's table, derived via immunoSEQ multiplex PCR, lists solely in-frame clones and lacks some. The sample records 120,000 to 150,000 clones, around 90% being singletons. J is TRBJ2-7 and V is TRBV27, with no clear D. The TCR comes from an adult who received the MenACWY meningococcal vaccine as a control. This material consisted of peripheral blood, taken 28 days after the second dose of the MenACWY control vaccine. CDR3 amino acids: CASSLSMGIGEQYF. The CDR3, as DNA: TGTGCCAGCAGTTTATCGATGGGGATAGGCGAGCAGTACTTC.